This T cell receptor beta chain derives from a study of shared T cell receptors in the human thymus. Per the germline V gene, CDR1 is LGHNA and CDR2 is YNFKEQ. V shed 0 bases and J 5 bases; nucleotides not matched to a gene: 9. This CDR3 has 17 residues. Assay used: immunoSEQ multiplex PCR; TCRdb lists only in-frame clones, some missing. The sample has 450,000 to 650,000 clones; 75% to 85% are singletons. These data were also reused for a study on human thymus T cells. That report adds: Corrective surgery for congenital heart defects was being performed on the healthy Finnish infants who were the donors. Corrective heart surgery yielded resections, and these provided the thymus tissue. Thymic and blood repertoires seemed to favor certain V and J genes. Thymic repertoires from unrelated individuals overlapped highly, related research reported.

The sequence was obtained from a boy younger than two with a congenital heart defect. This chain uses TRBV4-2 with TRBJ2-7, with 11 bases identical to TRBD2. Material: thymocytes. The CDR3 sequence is CASSQDLTSGSIHEQYF. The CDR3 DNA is TGTGCCAGCAGCCAAGACCTAACTAGCGGGAGTATCCACGAGCAGTACTTC.